This T cell receptor (beta chain) was recovered during a study of cytomegalovirus exposure and HLA in healthy donors. Primers included in the PCR were 60 Vbeta and 13 Jbeta primers. Repertoires were generated with immunoSEQ multiplex PCR, while TCRdb's copy carries only in-frame clones and drops some. The sample includes 220,000 or so clones, around 85% seen only once; the top ten take 1.7%. This clone was seen a handful of times. Its antigen is currently unknown. Whole-study results and caveats: The study labeled 170 or so TCR beta chains cytomegalovirus-associated. An apparent linkage of common viral pathogens to several of the most significant clusters emerged in a later analysis. Immune exposure information available was restricted to CMV serostatus.

This sequence was found in a man aged 45-60 years in good health and CMV-seronegative. The sequencing input was PBMCs.

The CDR3 nucleotides are TGTGCCAGCAGCCAAGCGAAGCGGGGAAACCAAGAGACCCAGTACTTC. Its translation is CASSQAKRGNQETQYF. The V and J genes are TRBV4-2 and TRBJ2-5; 7 nucleotides agree with TRBD2. V lost 1 base to trimming and J lost 0 bases; unmatched junction nucleotides: 5. The CDR3 runs 16 residues. CDR1 is LGHNA, CDR2 YNFKEQ, per germline.